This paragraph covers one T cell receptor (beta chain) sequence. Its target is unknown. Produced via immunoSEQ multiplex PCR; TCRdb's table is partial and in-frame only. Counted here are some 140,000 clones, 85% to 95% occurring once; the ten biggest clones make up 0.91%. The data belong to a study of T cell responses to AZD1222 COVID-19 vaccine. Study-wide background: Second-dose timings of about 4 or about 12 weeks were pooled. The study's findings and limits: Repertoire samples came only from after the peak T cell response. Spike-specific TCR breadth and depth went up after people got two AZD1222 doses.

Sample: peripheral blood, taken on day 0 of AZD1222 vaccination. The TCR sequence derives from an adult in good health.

The CDR3 spells CAISDFGPLTDTQYF. The CDR3 DNA follows: TGTGCCATCAGTGATTTCGGGCCGCTCACAGATACGCAGTATTTT. The rearrangement uses TRBV10-3 and TRBJ2-3; no clear D gene. Deletions cut 3 bases from V and 2 bases from J, with 12 bases between. The CDR3 covers 15 residues. Germline V gene data show CDR1 as ENHRY and CDR2 as SYGVKD.